This TCR beta chain was identified in a study of cytomegalovirus exposure and HLA in healthy donors. 13 Jbeta primers and 60 Vbeta primers were used for the PCR. The table came from immunoSEQ multiplex PCR; TCRdb's copy has only in-frame clones and leaves some out. Of around 130,000 clones listed, about four fifths are singletons. Whole-study findings and limits: For most TCR beta V segments, an earlier analysis put the productive rate at about 87% or about 30% of the time.

A note on this clone: The antigen remains unidentified.

This CDR3 region has 12 residues. Trimming stripped 6 bases from V and 7 bases from J, with 13 bases between. Germline V gene data show CDR1 as SGHKS and CDR2 as YYEKEE (reference sequence). The origin of this receptor is a man aged 25-45 years in good health and CMV-seronegative. This sequence joins TRBV5-5 and TRBJ1-1, with D tentatively TRBD1 (6 bases). The sequencing sample was made of PBMCs. CDR3 amino acids: CASTTTGREAFF. CDR3 coding DNA: TGTGCCAGCACCACGACAGGACGTGAAGCTTTCTTT.